Presented here are 9 T cell receptor beta chains from one specimen sequenced in a study of T cell responses to AZD1222 COVID-19 vaccine. The repertoire was sequenced with immunoSEQ multiplex PCR; TCRdb's copy has only in-frame clones and lacks some. The profile shows roughly 100,000 clones, 88% of them singletons. The sequencing used peripheral blood, collected on day 0 of AZD1222 vaccination. The receptors were sampled from an adult in good health.

The chain has TRBV15 and TRBJ1-2; the D gene is possibly TRBD1 (6 bases). Germline CDR1 and CDR2: LNHNV and YYDKDF (reference sequence). Trimming removed 0 bases at V and 8 bases at J, with 13 bases between. The CDR3 runs 14 residues. The CDR3 DNA reads as TGTGCCACCAGCAGAGAAACCGGGGGCGGGGGCTACACCTTC. Translation gives CATSRETGGGGYTF. Based on the CDR3 plus reference TRBV15 and TRBJ1-2, the full variable domain is DAMVIQNPRYQVTQFGKPVTLSCSQTLNHNVMYWYQQKSSQAPKLLFHYYDKDFNNEADTPDNFQSRRPNTSFCFLDIRSPGLGDTAMYLCATSRETGGGGYTFGSGTRLTVV.

The V and J genes are TRBV9 and TRBJ2-1; perhaps TRBD1 as D (7 bases). The CDR3 length is 19 residues. Germline CDR1 and CDR2: SGDLS and YYNGEE. V was clipped by 0 bases and J by 8 bases, with 27 bases between them. The CDR3 loop reads CASSVGGGHGREFRDEQFF. The CDR3 DNA sequence: TGTGCCAGCAGCGTAGGAGGGGGCCACGGGAGAGAGTTTAGGGATGAGCAGTTCTTC.

The chain employs TRBV7-2 and TRBJ1-3; D call uncertain. V lost 4 bases, J lost 0 bases, and 10 bases lay in between. The CDR3 runs to 15 residues. In germline, CDR1 is SGHTA, CDR2 FQGNSA. Written as DNA, the CDR3 is TGTGCCAGCAGCTCGACCAGGCCCTCTGGAAACACCATATATTTT. This codes for CASSSTRPSGNTIYF.

The rearrangement links TRBV5-1 to TRBJ1-4; unclear D gene. V lost 0 bases, J lost 4 bases, and 7 bases lay in between. From germline, CDR1 is SGHRS and CDR2 YFSETQ. The CDR3 loop spans 14 amino acids. The CDR3 DNA sequence: TGCGCCAGCAGCTTGGACGGAATTAATGAAAAACTGTTTTTT. It codes for CASSLDGINEKLFF.

This CDR3 is CASSHRDRGLYEQYF. CDR3 bases: TGTGCCAGCAGCCACAGGGACAGGGGGTTGTACGAGCAGTACTTC. This chain uses TRBV7-9 with TRBJ2-7; 11 nucleotides agree with TRBD1. Germline V lookup: CDR1 SEHNR, CDR2 FQNEAQ (reference sequence). Trimming at V came to 5 bases and at J to 4 bases, leaving 7 bases not matched to a gene. The CDR3 totals 15 residues.

The rearrangement joins TRBV5-8 to TRBJ2-7; 10 bases line up with TRBD1. From germline, CDR1 is SGHTS and CDR2 YDEGEE. V lost 5 bases to trimming and J lost 3 bases; unmatched junction nucleotides: 8. This CDR3 has 15 amino acids. This CDR3 reads CASRHGTGDFYEQYF. DNA for the CDR3: TGTGCCAGCAGGCATGGGACAGGGGATTTCTACGAGCAGTACTTC.

J is TRBJ1-1 and V is TRBV15; D is undetermined. The V end was cut by 0 bases, the J end by 1 base, with 9 bases between. The germline gives CDR1 LNHNV, CDR2 YYDKDF (reference sequence). This CDR3 is built from 15 residues. The CDR3 loop is CATSRDYTPNTEAFF. The CDR3 DNA reads TGTGCCACCAGCAGAGATTACACCCCGAACACTGAAGCTTTCTTT. Looking up the rest from reference TRBV15 and TRBJ1-1 gives the full variable domain: DAMVIQNPRYQVTQFGKPVTLSCSQTLNHNVMYWYQQKSSQAPKLLFHYYDKDFNNEADTPDNFQSRRPNTSFCFLDIRSPGLGDTAMYLCATSRDYTPNTEAFFGQGTRLTVV.

The chain recombines TRBV10-3 with TRBJ2-7, with D perhaps TRBD1 (6 bases). The CDR3 sequence is 14 residues long. Per germline, CDR1 ENHRY and CDR2 SYGVKD. Trimming pared 3 bases from V and 0 bases from J, leaving 9 bases between. The CDR3 DNA reads TGTGCCATCAGTGACGGACAGAGCTCCTACGAGCAGTACTTC. This codes for CAISDGQSSYEQYF.

V gene TRBV5-6 combines with J gene TRBJ1-4; D perhaps matches TRBD1 (5 bases). Germline V gene lookup returns CDR1 SGHDT and CDR2 YYEEEE. V dropped 1 base and J dropped 8 bases, with 15 bases sitting between them. The CDR3 runs 15 residues. The CDR3: CASSLWGALREKLFF. DNA of the CDR3: TGTGCCAGCAGCTTGTGGGGCGCCTTAAGGGAAAAACTGTTTTTT.